The clone carrying this T cell receptor beta chain was observed a handful of times. Repertoires were generated with immunoSEQ multiplex PCR, while TCRdb's copy carries only in-frame clones and drops some. This table holds 70,000 to 100,000 clones, 70% to 90% found once. These data are taken from a study of blood T cell repertoires in COVID-19. Germline CDR1 and CDR2: LNHNV and YYDKDF (reference sequence). Trimming cost V 3 bases and J 0 bases, with 12 bases left between them. This CDR3 is 16 amino acids long. The sample was peripheral blood. The V gene is TRBV15, the J gene TRBJ1-3, with D unclear. This TCR was sampled from a man aged 80 or over with active or convalescent COVID-19. The CDR3 DNA reads TGTGCCACCAGCAGGGAGACTCTTGCCTCTGGAAACACCATATATTTT. Protein: CATSRETLASGNTIYF.